The text below deals with one T cell receptor (beta chain). Its specificity is not known. V lost 3 bases to trimming and J lost 4 bases; unmatched junction nucleotides: 1. The CDR3 sequence is 15 residues long. The germline V gene encodes CDR1 LGHNA and CDR2 YSLEER. Once RNA had been extracted, it was reverse transcribed into cDNA to act as the sequencing template. Produced via immunoSEQ multiplex PCR; TCRdb's table is partial and in-frame only. The sample comprises about 76,000 clones, about 71% of which are singletons, and roughly a quarter rests with the top ten. These data come from a study of CD8+ T cells in alopecia areata. Study-level background: Those patients who were treated received oral tofacitinib, which was given at 5 to 10 mg twice daily for moderate-to-severe alopecia areata.

Whole-study results and caveats: Many expanded lesional clones remained in scalp and blood on tofacitinib.

Treatment indicated: oral pan-JAK inhibitor, 5-10 mg twice daily. Obtained from alopecia areata patients were lesional scalp punch biopsies along with peripheral blood. The chain carries TRBV4-3 and TRBJ2-5, with TRBD2 matching over 14 bases. Sample: CD8+ T cells sorted from blood, taken at week 24, from a patient treated with tofacitinib. The TCR sequence derives from a human donor with alopecia areata. CDR3 nucleotide sequence: TGCGCCAGCAGCCAGGGGACTAGCGGGGGAGAGACCCAGTACTTC. Its translation is CASSQGTSGGETQYF.